Presented here are 26 T cell receptor beta chains from one specimen sequenced in a study of shared clonotypes between healthy human individuals. Data came from immunoSEQ multiplex PCR; TCRdb stores just in-frame clones and leaves some out. The data contain 2 million to 3 million clones, roughly 93% of them singletons. The source material was naive CD4+ T cells from PBMCs. Subset noted: CD45RA+ positively selected. The source is a man younger than 35 in good health. Some clones in this sample may be carry-over from other donors' samples.

This clone was found once. The same CDR3 is also encoded by other DNA sequences in this sample. This chain links TRBV7-2 with TRBJ2-3, with 10 positions matching TRBD1. V lost 1 base, J lost 6 bases, and 1 base stayed unmatched. Germline V gives CDR1 SGHTA, CDR2 FQGNSA. CDR3 length: 14 residues. CDR3 loop: CASSLGQGADTQYF. The CDR3 DNA sequence: TGTGCCAGCAGCTTAGGACAGGGGGCGGATACGCAGTATTTT.

The chain has TRBV7-3 and TRBJ2-3; D remains unclear. The CDR3 loop spans 12 amino acids. Between the trimmed V and J ends, which lost 0 bases and 5 bases, there was a span of 3 bases. CDR1 is SGHTA and CDR2 is FQGTGA in the germline V gene. CDR3 coding DNA: TGTGCCAGCAGCTTAACGGTAGATACGCAGTATTTT. It encodes CASSLTVDTQYF.

This clone has a single count. The sample has other DNA sequences that encode this CDR3 too. The chain links TRBV18 to TRBJ2-7; D might be TRBD1 (6 bases). Trimming took off 2 bases at V and 2 bases at J, with 7 bases between the two ends. CDR3 size: 13 residues. Germline V CDR1 and CDR2: KGHSH, LQKENI. CDR3 amino acids: CASSPGDTYEQYF. The CDR3 nucleotides read TGTGCCAGCTCACCAGGGGACACCTACGAGCAGTACTTC.

This chain joins TRBV28 and TRBJ2-1, with a weak D call TRBD1 (6 bases). The CDR3 runs to 14 residues. Germline CDR1 MDHEN, CDR2 SYDVKM. Trimming left V 8 bases short and J 1 base short, with 12 bases between. This CDR3 reads CASGPRGSYNEQFF. The CDR3 DNA is TGTGCCAGCGGGCCGAGGGGGTCCTACAATGAGCAGTTCTTC.

The CDR3: CASSPPGGDRTDTQYF. CDR3 DNA: TGTGCCAGCAGCCCCCCGGGGGGGGATCGTACAGATACGCAGTATTTT. V is TRBV5-4 and J is TRBJ2-3; 8 bases align to TRBD2. The CDR3 sequence is 16 residues long. After removal of 4 bases from V and 3 bases from J, the junction contained 10 bases not matched to a gene. CDR1 is SGHNT and CDR2 is YYREEE in the germline V gene (reference sequence). Using reference TRBV5-4 and TRBJ2-3 for the parts outside the CDR3, the full variable domain is ETGVTQSPTHLIKTRGQQVTLRCSSQSGHNTVSWYQQALGQGPQFIFQYYREEENGRGNFPPRFSGLQFPNYSSELNVNALELDDSALYLCASSPPGGDRTDTQYFGPGTRLTVL.

This clone occurred once. CDR3 nucleotide sequence: TGTGCCAGAAGCTTGGGAGCCTGGTCCGATGAGCAGTTCTTC. Translating it yields CARSLGAWSDEQFF. The V call is TRBV5-3, the J call TRBJ2-1; D is unclear. TRBV5-3 is known as an ORF, though its function is uncertain. Trimming shortened V by 0 bases and J by 8 bases, and 12 bases separated the two germline ends. The CDR3 loop spans 14 amino acids.

The chain employs TRBV18 and TRBJ2-1, with TRBD1 as a possible D gene (5 bases). The germline V gene encodes CDR1 KGHSH and CDR2 LQKENI. Trimming left V 4 bases short and J 8 bases short, with 12 bases between. CDR3 length: 13 amino acids. Here the CDR3 DNA reads TGTGCCAGCTCACGCCACAGGTTGGATGAGCAGTTCTTC. Its translation is CASSRHRLDEQFF.

The chain employs TRBV2 and TRBJ2-2; D is unresolved. Germline-derived CDR1 and CDR2 are SNHLY and FYNNEI. CDR3 length: 15 amino acids. Between the trimmed V and J ends, which lost 4 bases and 1 base, there was a span of 10 bases. The CDR3 loop reads CASSVFALNTGELFF. In DNA form, the CDR3 reads TGTGCCAGCAGTGTGTTTGCGTTGAACACCGGGGAGCTGTTTTTT.

The gene calls are TRBV18 and TRBJ2-3; D gene ambiguous. This CDR3 region has 14 residues. The germline gives CDR1 KGHSH, CDR2 LQKENI. Trimming stripped 2 bases from V and 1 base from J, with 7 bases between. The CDR3 is CASSPAHGTDTQYF. Here the CDR3 DNA reads TGTGCCAGCTCACCAGCCCACGGCACAGATACGCAGTATTTT.

This chain links TRBV28 with TRBJ1-2; D uncertain. Germline CDR1 is MDHEN and CDR2 is SYDVKM. The CDR3 totals 14 residues. V was clipped by 3 bases and J by 4 bases, with 12 bases between them. CDR3 region: CASSFPQVGYGYTF. The DNA of the CDR3 is TGTGCCAGCAGTTTTCCCCAGGTCGGCTATGGCTACACCTTC.

The chain uses TRBV5-4 and TRBJ2-3; 9 bases line up with TRBD2. Per the germline V gene, CDR1 is SGHNT and CDR2 is YYREEE (reference sequence). The CDR3 is made up of 16 amino acids. The V segment lost 4 bases and the J segment 2 bases; nucleotides outside the gene matches: 8. The CDR3 coding sequence is TGTGCCAGCAGCCTTAGACTAGCGGAGACCACAGATACGCAGTATTTT. Translating it yields CASSLRLAETTDTQYF. Full variable domain (outside the CDR3, taken from reference TRBV5-4 and TRBJ2-3): ETGVTQSPTHLIKTRGQQVTLRCSSQSGHNTVSWYQQALGQGPQFIFQYYREEENGRGNFPPRFSGLQFPNYSSELNVNALELDDSALYLCASSLRLAETTDTQYFGPGTRLTVL.

The rearrangement joins TRBV5-1 to TRBJ1-4, with D possibly being TRBD1 (5 bases). This CDR3 contains 16 residues. Germline loops: CDR1 SGHRS, CDR2 YFSETQ. Trimming left V 0 bases short and J 0 bases short, with 9 bases between. In DNA form, the CDR3 reads TGCGCCAGCAGCTTGGTGCCGGGGGCAACTAATGAAAAACTGTTTTTT. Translated: CASSLVPGATNEKLFF. Complete variable domain (other parts from reference TRBV5-1 and TRBJ1-4): KAGVTQTPRYLIKTRGQQVTLSCSPISGHRSVSWYQQTPGQGLQFLFEYFSETQRNKGNFPGRFSGRQFSNSRSEMNVSTLELGDSALYLCASSLVPGATNEKLFFGSGTQLSVL.

This chain connects TRBV29-1 to TRBJ1-1; D gene uncertain. The V end lost 2 bases, the J end lost 3 bases, and 10 bases lay between the germline ends. Germline CDR1 SQVTM, CDR2 ANQGSEA. The CDR3 is 13 amino acids. The CDR3 bases are TGCAGCGTTGAACAGGCCATCGACACTGAAGCTTTCTTT. Protein product: CSVEQAIDTEAFF.

The V gene is TRBV19, the J gene TRBJ1-1; D perhaps matches TRBD1 (6 bases). Trimming took off 11 bases at V and 2 bases at J, with 15 bases between the two ends. Germline assignment: CDR1 LNHDA and CDR2 SQIVND (reference sequence). The CDR3 runs to 13 residues. CDR3 sequence: CASNRVRNTEAFF. CDR3 bases: TGTGCCTCAAACAGGGTTCGCAACACTGAAGCTTTCTTT.

V and J are TRBV2 and TRBJ1-2; 9 bases map to TRBD1. CDR3 size: 17 residues. Germline lookup yields CDR1 SNHLY and CDR2 FYNNEI. The V gene end was trimmed by 5 bases and the J gene end by 3 bases; junction bases not matched to a gene: 13. The CDR3 bases are TGTGCCAGCAGTACACCGGGACAGGGAAAGGGAGACTATGGCTACACCTTC. This gives the protein CASSTPGQGKGDYGYTF.

The chain is built from TRBV6-5 and TRBJ1-2, with 7 bases identical to TRBD1. The CDR3 consists of 13 residues. The trim removed 7 bases at V and 7 bases at J, leaving 9 bases unmatched. Germline-derived CDR1 and CDR2 are MNHEY and SVGAGI. In DNA form, the CDR3 reads TGTGCCAGCAATCTGGACAGGAGGGGTGGCTACACCTTC. The encoded protein is CASNLDRRGGYTF.

The chain carries TRBV25-1 and TRBJ2-7; TRBD2 matches at 9 bases. The J segment lost 1 base and the V segment lost 1 base, leaving 11 bases of the junction unmatched. Germline V gene data show CDR1 as MGHDK and CDR2 as SYGVNS. The CDR3 extends over 18 amino acids. The CDR3 nucleotides read TGTGCCAGCAGTGAATGGGACCTAATAGCGGGAGCGTCCTACGAGCAGTACTTC. Its protein is CASSEWDLIAGASYEQYF.

The chain joins TRBV9 to TRBJ2-1, with D unresolved. Germline CDR1 SGDLS, CDR2 YYNGEE. The CDR3 loop spans 15 amino acids. The ends were cut back, 2 bases at V and 4 bases at J, with 13 bases in the middle. The CDR3 protein is CASSVDSGPYNEQFF. As DNA, the CDR3 is TGTGCCAGCAGCGTTGACTCCGGACCATACAATGAGCAGTTCTTC.

The V and J genes are TRBV5-1 and TRBJ2-3; TRBD2 agrees at 7 bases. The V gene's germline CDR1 is SGHRS and CDR2 YFSETQ. The V segment lost 0 bases and the J segment 2 bases; nucleotides outside the gene matches: 6. The CDR3 contains 16 residues. CDR3 sequence: CASSLGIAGPTDTQYF. CDR3 sequence (DNA): TGCGCCAGCAGCTTGGGGATAGCGGGCCCCACAGATACGCAGTATTTT. Filled out from reference TRBV5-1 and TRBJ2-3, the complete variable domain reads KAGVTQTPRYLIKTRGQQVTLSCSPISGHRSVSWYQQTPGQGLQFLFEYFSETQRNKGNFPGRFSGRQFSNSRSEMNVSTLELGDSALYLCASSLGIAGPTDTQYFGPGTRLTVL.

The rearrangement joins TRBV7-7 to TRBJ2-5; no clear D gene. Germline V lookup: CDR1 SSHAT, CDR2 FNYEAQ (reference sequence). Deletions cut 2 bases from V and 0 bases from J, with 4 bases between. This CDR3 is 13 amino acids long. The CDR3 here is CASSLQHQETQYF. CDR3 nucleotide sequence: TGTGCCAGCAGCTTACAGCACCAAGAGACCCAGTACTTC.

This clone was observed once. The chain has TRBV6-5 and TRBJ2-1; 11 bases are shared with TRBD2. Losses at the gene ends were 6 bases for V and 6 bases for J; bases not matched to a gene: 7. Germline values: CDR1 MNHEY, CDR2 SVGAGI. The CDR3 is 15 residues long. The CDR3 bases are TGTGCCAGCAGCCCACTAGCGGGGGTCGGCAATGAGCAGTTCTTC. This gives the protein CASSPLAGVGNEQFF.

The rearrangement uses TRBV27 and TRBJ2-3; D assignment may be TRBD1 or TRBD2 (5 bases each). Germline CDR1 and CDR2: MNHEY and SMNVEV (reference sequence). The CDR3 is made up of 16 amino acids. Trimming removed 2 bases from V and 1 base from J, with 13 bases in between. The CDR3 is CASSLRGAGRTDTQYF. The CDR3 coding sequence is TGTGCCAGCAGTTTAAGAGGGGCAGGACGCACAGATACGCAGTATTTT.

The genes are TRBV19 and TRBJ2-7; possible D gene TRBD1, 6 bases. The CDR3 has 15 amino acids. Germline loops: CDR1 LNHDA, CDR2 SQIVND (reference sequence). Trimming left V 1 base short and J 2 bases short, with 12 bases between. CDR3 region: CASSIGDRTPYEQYF. The CDR3 nucleotides read TGTGCCAGTAGTATAGGAGACAGGACCCCCTACGAGCAGTACTTC.

The chain has TRBV6-5 and TRBJ1-1; D is possibly TRBD1 (5 bases). V lost 6 bases, J lost 4 bases, and 12 bases lay in between. CDR3 length: 13 amino acids. Germline V gives CDR1 MNHEY, CDR2 SVGAGI. For the CDR3, the DNA is TGTGCCAGCAGCTGGATGGGGGGCACTGAAGCTTTCTTT. It codes for CASSWMGGTEAFF.

The V call is TRBV19, the J call TRBJ1-1; 10 bases are a match to TRBD1. Germline CDR1 LNHDA, CDR2 SQIVND (reference sequence). The ends lost 5 bases at V and 4 bases at J; junction bases unmatched: 4. The CDR3 has 14 residues. Written as DNA, the CDR3 is TGTGCCAGTAGTTGGGACAGGGGTAGCACTGAAGCTTTCTTT. As protein: CASSWDRGSTEAFF.

This clone was detected once. This chain links TRBV5-1 with TRBJ2-5, with D uncertain. The closer fit of TRBJ2-7 to the DNA end suggests the J call may be wrong. Germline values: CDR1 SGHRS, CDR2 YFSETQ. The CDR3 contains 12 residues. The CDR3 DNA reads TGCGCCAGCAGCTTGTACTCGTACGAGCAGTACTTC. Its protein is CASSLYSYEQYF.